What follows are 10 T cell receptor beta chains derived from one specimen sequenced in a study of beta chain features in type 1 diabetes. Expressed TCRB transcripts were sequenced because the isolated RNA had all been reverse transcribed beforehand. Produced via immunoSEQ multiplex PCR; TCRdb's table is partial and in-frame only. Of 300,000 to 350,000 clones listed, about 15% are singletons. Sequencing input: central memory CD4+ T cells from blood. These receptors were obtained from a man aged 30 to 39 in good health.

This chain connects TRBV5-5 to TRBJ2-5, with D tentatively TRBD2 (8 bases). The CDR3 contains 16 residues. Trimming removed 0 bases from V and 5 bases from J, with 17 bases in between. CDR1 is SGHKS and CDR2 is YYEKEE in the germline V gene (reference sequence). This CDR3 reads CASSLAGTRGQETQYF. The DNA of the CDR3 is TGTGCCAGCAGCTTGGCCGGGACTAGGGGGCAGGAGACCCAGTACTTC.

This clone was counted between two and nine times. The chain combines TRBV6-5 with TRBJ2-3; 7 nucleotides line up with TRBD2. The germline gives CDR1 MNHEY, CDR2 SVGAGI. This CDR3 region has 15 residues. The V segment lost 7 bases and the J segment 6 bases; nucleotides outside the gene matches: 13. The CDR3, as DNA: TGTGCCAGCACCTCAACGGCTAGCGGAAACGATACGCAGTATTTT. Its protein is CASTSTASGNDTQYF.

This chain joins TRBV7-8 and TRBJ1-2; D is possibly TRBD1 (5 bases). Germline CDR1 and CDR2: SGHVS and FQNEAQ. CDR3 length equals 16 residues. Trimming shortened V by 5 bases and J by 7 bases, and 23 bases separated the two germline ends. CDR3 sequence: CASSAWRGLRGSGYTF. CDR3 nucleotide sequence: TGTGCCAGCAGCGCTTGGAGGGGACTGCGGGGCAGTGGCTACACCTTC.

V usage is TRBV15 and J usage is TRBJ2-5, with 9 bases matching TRBD1. J lost 5 bases, V lost 5 bases, and 6 bases had no gene match. Germline loops: CDR1 LNHNV, CDR2 YYDKDF (reference sequence). This CDR3 contains 14 residues. The CDR3 DNA is TGTGCCACCAGCGCCGGGACAGGGTGGGAGACCCAGTACTTC. The encoded protein is CATSAGTGWETQYF.

The chain recombines TRBV14 with TRBJ1-1; D is uncertain. V was trimmed by 3 bases and J by 5 bases, leaving 10 bases between them. From germline, CDR1 is SGHDN and CDR2 FVKESK. This CDR3 is built from 13 residues. CDR3 coding DNA: TGTGCCAGCAGCCAGCCCAGCGGAACTGAAGCTTTCTTT. This encodes CASSQPSGTEAFF.

The chain combines TRBV6-5 with TRBJ1-2; possible D gene TRBD1, 5 bases. The CDR3 is 12 residues long. Trimming pared 6 bases from V and 8 bases from J, leaving 13 bases between. Germline V lookup: CDR1 MNHEY, CDR2 SVGAGI. This CDR3 reads CASRDGGGGYTF. Written as DNA, the CDR3 is TGTGCCAGCAGAGATGGGGGTGGAGGCTACACCTTC.

The gene calls are TRBV10-1 and TRBJ2-2; 8 positions match TRBD1. Germline trimming cut 8 bases from V and 7 bases from J; bases unmatched to any gene: 3. The germline V gene has CDR1 WNHNN and CDR2 SYGVQD (reference sequence). The CDR3 covers 12 residues. Here the CDR3 DNA reads TGCGCCAGCGGACAGGGCATCGGGGAGCTGTTTTTT. Amino acid sequence: CASGQGIGELFF.

The chain couples TRBV6-1 to TRBJ2-1; 11 nucleotides align to TRBD2. V was clipped by 0 bases and J by 4 bases; unmatched bases: 8. CDR1 is MNHNS, CDR2 SASEGT, per germline. The CDR3 contains 18 residues. CDR3 in DNA: TGTGCCAGCAGTGAAGCGTCGTTAGCGGGAGGGAGGTACAATGAGCAGTTCTTC. Translating gives CASSEASLAGGRYNEQFF.

This clone has just a few counts. The chain links TRBV7-2 to TRBJ1-6; a possible D gene is TRBD1 (5 bases). V lost 0 bases and J 7 bases, leaving 16 bases between the germline ends. Per the germline V gene, CDR1 is SGHTA and CDR2 is FQGNSA. This CDR3 has 17 amino acids. CDR3 loop: CASSLAPGRLGNSPLHF. Here the CDR3 DNA reads TGTGCCAGCAGCTTAGCCCCAGGGAGGTTAGGGAATTCACCCCTCCACTTT.

The V and J genes are TRBV7-3 and TRBJ2-2; D perhaps matches TRBD1 (5 bases). CDR3 length: 15 residues. Germline CDR1 and CDR2: SGHTA and FQGTGA. Trimming cost V 2 bases and J 4 bases, with 11 bases left between them. The CDR3 sequence is CASSLGQGRTGELFF. The CDR3 DNA sequence: TGTGCCAGCAGCTTAGGGCAGGGTCGCACCGGGGAGCTGTTTTTT.